This T cell receptor beta chain is from a study of blood T cells in healthy people across ages. Next came a second PCR, run for about 7 to 12 cycles, which used a sample-barcoded 5' primer along with a J-beta primer mix. A single record per CDR3 protein comes from TCRdb applying MiXCR to the 5' RACE reads. Seen here are some 780,000 distinct CDR3 sequences, approximately 53% observed once, and the top ten hold roughly 25%. The CDR3 totals 16 residues. Germline V gene sequence: CDR1 LGHNA, CDR2 YSLEER. This chain uses TRBV4-3 with TRBJ2-4; tentative D call: TRBD2 (6 bases). The last part of the DNA fits TRBJ2-7 better; the J call may be wrong. The receptor's source is a man aged 40-55 years in good health. Material for sequencing was blood. The CDR3 is CASSQGGNLATYEQYF. As DNA, the CDR3 is TGCGCCAGCAGCCAGGGGGGTAATCTAGCGACCTACGAGCAGTACTTC.